One sample yielded the 29 T cell receptor beta chains listed below, sequenced in a study of blood T cell repertoires in COVID-19. Libraries were prepared by immunoSEQ multiplex PCR; TCRdb keeps only in-frame clonotypes and omits some of them. The sample has approximately 130,000 clones; approximately 83% are singletons. The sequenced material came from peripheral blood. Source of these receptors: a woman aged 45-65 years who had recovered from COVID-19.

This clone appeared once. This rearrangement joins TRBV3-1 (or the pseudogene TRBV3-2) to TRBJ1-2; the D is unclear. CDR3 size: 13 residues. V was pared by 2 bases and J by 3 bases, with 7 bases between. CDR1 is LGHDT and CDR2 is YNNKEL in the germline V gene (reference sequence). CDR3 nucleotides: TGTGCCAGCAGCCAATCAGGTTACTATGGCTACACCTTC. This encodes CASSQSGYYGYTF.

The rearrangement joins TRBV5-1 to TRBJ1-1; D unclear. This CDR3 contains 14 residues. V dropped 3 bases and J dropped 5 bases, with 14 bases sitting between them. Germline lookup yields CDR1 SGHRS and CDR2 YFSETQ. The CDR3 here is CASSSNISPTEAFF. CDR3 DNA sequence: TGCGCCAGCAGCTCAAACATCTCCCCAACTGAAGCTTTCTTT.

The genes are TRBV28 and TRBJ2-7, with TRBD2 identical over 9 bases. V lost 3 bases to trimming and J lost 4 bases; unmatched junction nucleotides: 10. CDR3 length: 16 amino acids. Germline V gives CDR1 MDHEN, CDR2 SYDVKM. CDR3: CASSFVGGREIYEQYF. CDR3 in DNA: TGTGCCAGCAGTTTCGTGGGCGGGAGGGAAATATACGAGCAGTACTTC.

The chain uses TRBV11-3 and TRBJ2-3, with D possibly being TRBD1 (6 bases). Trimming removed 6 bases from V and 4 bases from J, with 11 bases in between. CDR1 and CDR2 (germline): SGHNT, YENEEA. This CDR3 region has 13 residues. Written as DNA, the CDR3 is TGTGCCAGCAGTTCAACAGGGCCAGATACGCAGTATTTT. Translation gives CASSSTGPDTQYF.

The genes are TRBV5-5 and TRBJ2-2; no clear D gene. V was pared by 1 base and J by 1 base, with 2 bases between. CDR3 length equals 13 residues. Looked up from germline, CDR1 is SGHKS and CDR2 is YYEKEE (reference sequence). The CDR3 sequence is CASSLLNTGELFF. The DNA of the CDR3 is TGTGCCAGCAGCTTGCTGAACACCGGGGAGCTGTTTTTT.

This chain connects TRBV6-1 to TRBJ2-7, with 9 positions matching TRBD1. The CDR3 loop spans 16 amino acids. Per the germline V gene, CDR1 is MNHNS and CDR2 is SASEGT. The V and J ends lost 4 bases and 4 bases, in that order; junction bases with no gene match: 11. CDR3 sequence reads: CASSVLLGTGMYEQYF. In DNA, the CDR3 is TGTGCCAGCAGTGTCCTTCTAGGGACAGGGATGTACGAGCAGTACTTC.

The V gene is TRBV11-2, the J gene TRBJ1-5, with a tentative D call TRBD1 (6 bases). This CDR3 is 15 amino acids long. V lost 5 bases and J 7 bases, leaving 18 bases between the germline ends. Germline V lookup: CDR1 SGHAT, CDR2 FQNNGV. The CDR3 nucleotides read TGTGCCAGCAGCCGGGGACATTCCGGCACGCAGCCCCAGCATTTT. Encoded protein: CASSRGHSGTQPQHF.

With respect to this clone: Given a much more abundant clone one base away, this may be a read error. The chain is built from TRBV7-9 and TRBJ1-1; weak D call: TRBD1 (5 bases). Germline assignment: CDR1 SEHNR and CDR2 FQNEAQ (reference sequence). The CDR3 consists of 12 residues. Trimming took 4 bases from V and 4 from J, leaving 7 bases between them. The CDR3 DNA reads as TGTGCCAGCAGCTCAAGGGGCACTGAAGCTTTCTTT. This gives the protein CASSSRGTEAFF.

The chain uses TRBV28 and TRBJ1-2; 7 nucleotides agree with TRBD1. The V and J ends lost 7 bases and 0 bases, in that order; junction bases with no gene match: 5. Germline assignment: CDR1 MDHEN and CDR2 SYDVKM. The CDR3 consists of 14 residues. In DNA form, the CDR3 reads TGTGCCAGCACCCCGACAGGGACTAACTATGGCTACACCTTC. Its protein is CASTPTGTNYGYTF.

The V and J genes are TRBV16 and TRBJ2-7; D possibly corresponds to TRBD2 (6 bases). Per the germline V gene, CDR1 is KGHSY and CDR2 is FQNENV. There are 16 residues in the CDR3. Deletions cut 2 bases from V and 6 bases from J, with 20 bases between. The CDR3 region is CASSQMASGSVVEQYF. The CDR3 region has the DNA TGTGCCAGCAGCCAAATGGCGAGCGGGTCGGTTGTCGAGCAGTACTTC. Drawing the rest from reference TRBV16 and TRBJ2-7, the complete variable domain is GEEVAQTPKHLVRGEGQKAKLYCAPIKGHSYVFWYQQVLKNEFKFLISFQNENVFDETGMPKERFSAKCLPNSPCSLEIQATKLEDSAVYFCASSQMASGSVVEQYFGPGTRLTVT.

DNA of the CDR3: TGTGCCAGCAGGGGAGCGGGGGGTGCTAGGAGCGGGGAGCTGTTTTTT. It yields the protein CASRGAGGARSGELFF. The rearrangement links TRBV2 to TRBJ2-2, with 9 bases identical to TRBD2. V shed 6 bases, J shed 7 bases, and the junction held 12 bases outside the gene matches. Germline values: CDR1 SNHLY, CDR2 FYNNEI. CDR3 length equals 16 residues.

CDR3 nucleotide sequence: TGCGCCAGCAGCTGGGAGTACAATGAGCAGTTCTTC. Its translation is CASSWEYNEQFF. The V and J genes are TRBV5-1 and TRBJ2-1, with D possibly being TRBD2 (5 bases). From germline, CDR1 is SGHRS and CDR2 YFSETQ. The germline V and J ends were trimmed by 3 bases and 4 bases, with 5 bases remaining between them. This CDR3 region has 12 residues.

This chain links TRBV3-1 (or the pseudogene TRBV3-2) with TRBJ1-3; possibly TRBD1 for D (6 bases). In germline, CDR1 is LGHDT, CDR2 YNNKEL (reference sequence). The V end lost 4 bases, the J end lost 0 bases, and 16 bases lay between the germline ends. There are 17 residues in the CDR3. The CDR3 region has the DNA TGTGCCAGCAGCCCGACCCCACAGGGCCTCTCTGGAAACACCATATATTTT. The encoded protein is CASSPTPQGLSGNTIYF.

The chain has TRBV4-2 and TRBJ1-1; D gene uncertain. The CDR3 has 13 residues. Per germline, CDR1 LGHNA and CDR2 YNFKEQ. The V end lost 0 bases, the J end lost 4 bases, and 6 bases lay between the germline ends. CDR3 region: CASSQDRGTEAFF. CDR3 bases: TGTGCCAGCAGCCAAGATAGAGGCACTGAAGCTTTCTTT.

This chain links TRBV18 with TRBJ2-6; 12 positions match TRBD1. V shed 3 bases and J 4 bases; nucleotides not matched to a gene: 10. CDR1 is KGHSH, CDR2 LQKENI, per germline. This CDR3 has 19 amino acids. The CDR3 DNA reads TGTGCCAGCTCACCGACGTTGGGACAGGGGGCAGGAGGGGCCAACGTCCTGACTTTC. Translating gives CASSPTLGQGAGGANVLTF. The whole variable domain, filled in from reference TRBV18 and TRBJ2-6, reads NAGVMQNPRHLVRRRGQEARLRCSPMKGHSHVYWYRQLPEEGLKFMVYLQKENIIDESGMPKERFSAEFPKEGPSILRIQQVVRGDSAAYFCASSPTLGQGAGGANVLTFGAGSRLTVL.

The rearrangement links TRBV30 to TRBJ2-5, with 10 bases identical to TRBD1. This CDR3 contains 15 residues. CDR1 and CDR2 (germline): GTSNPN, SVGIG (reference sequence). V dropped 2 bases and J dropped 5; count of bases not matched to a gene: 8. CDR3 nucleotides: TGTGCCTGGAGTTCCGGGACAGGGGTTAGGGAGACCCAGTACTTC. Its protein is CAWSSGTGVRETQYF.

The chain links TRBV30 to TRBJ1-2; 7 bases are shared with TRBD1. V trimming: 2 bases; J trimming: 8 bases; junction bases outside the gene matches: 11. There are 14 residues in the CDR3. Germline V gene sequence: CDR1 GTSNPN, CDR2 SVGIG (reference sequence). CDR3 DNA: TGTGCCTGGAGTTCCCACAGGGGTCTTGGGGGCTACACCTTC. Translated, it gives CAWSSHRGLGGYTF.

The chain carries TRBV19 and TRBJ1-2, with TRBD1 identical over 9 bases. J gave up 4 bases and V 10 bases, and 19 bases lay outside the gene matches. The CDR3 is 17 amino acids. CDR1 and CDR2 from the germline V gene are LNHDA and SQIVND (reference sequence). Here the CDR3 reads CATKFPLTGGRGYGYTF. The CDR3 region has the DNA TGTGCCACCAAGTTCCCCCTGACAGGGGGACGAGGCTATGGCTACACCTTC.

This chain uses TRBV7-3 with TRBJ1-1, with a tentative D call TRBD1 (5 bases). V lost 5 bases, J lost 6 bases, and 13 bases lay in between. The CDR3 is 13 amino acids. Per the germline V gene, CDR1 is SGHTA and CDR2 is FQGTGA. The CDR3 here is CASSQGLGAEAFF. DNA of the CDR3: TGTGCCAGCAGCCAAGGGCTAGGGGCTGAAGCTTTCTTT.

The rearrangement links TRBV19 to TRBJ2-7; D might be TRBD2 (5 bases). The CDR3 runs 16 residues. From germline, CDR1 is LNHDA and CDR2 SQIVND (reference sequence). V was trimmed by 3 bases and J by 0 bases, leaving 15 bases between them. The CDR3 is CASSIRREGGSYEQYF. The CDR3, as DNA: TGTGCCAGTAGTATCCGTCGAGAGGGCGGCTCCTACGAGCAGTACTTC.

The V call is TRBV27, the J call TRBJ1-6, with D unclear. Deletions cut 4 bases from V and 9 bases from J, with 16 bases between. Germline V lookup: CDR1 MNHEY, CDR2 SMNVEV (reference sequence). There are 15 residues in the CDR3. For the CDR3, the DNA is TGTGCCAGCAGTTGGACGGCGGCGGGAGGTTCACCCCTCCACTTT. Protein sequence: CASSWTAAGGSPLHF.

The chain is built from TRBV9 and TRBJ2-1; TRBD2 aligns across 9 bases. The CDR3 covers 17 residues. V lost 1 base to trimming and J lost 7 bases; unmatched junction nucleotides: 12. Germline-derived CDR1 and CDR2 are SGDLS and YYNGEE. The CDR3 DNA is TGTGCCAGCAGCGTACCGGGGCGGGAGGGCTTAGGGAATGAGCAGTTCTTC. Translation gives CASSVPGREGLGNEQFF.

The CDR3 coding sequence is TGTGCCAGCAGCTTTATAGGGGTTATGAACACTGAAGCTTTCTTT. Translation: CASSFIGVMNTEAFF. The rearrangement joins TRBV7-2 to TRBJ1-1; TRBD1 might be the D (5 bases). The germline gives CDR1 SGHTA, CDR2 FQGNSA. CDR3 length equals 15 residues. Trimming cost V 3 bases and J 0 bases, with 11 bases left between them. The entire variable domain, with the rest obtained from reference TRBV7-2 and TRBJ1-1, is as follows: GAGVSQSPSNKVTEKGKDVELRCDPISGHTALYWYRQSLGQGLEFLIYFQGNSAPDKSGLPSDRFSAERTGGSVSTLTIQRTQQEDSAVYLCASSFIGVMNTEAFFGQGTRLTVV.

This clone was picked up a small number of times. V gene TRBV7-8 combines with J gene TRBJ1-2, with 7 bases that match TRBD1. The trim removed 8 bases at V and 0 bases at J, leaving 6 bases unmatched. The CDR3 runs 14 residues. Germline V gene sequence: CDR1 SGHVS, CDR2 FQNEAQ. The CDR3 loop is CASGRRGPNYGYTF. CDR3 DNA sequence: TGTGCCAGCGGGCGGAGGGGGCCTAACTATGGCTACACCTTC.

The chain combines TRBV18 with TRBJ1-1; 10 nucleotides line up with TRBD1. The trim removed 3 bases at V and 8 bases at J, leaving 6 bases unmatched. From germline, CDR1 is KGHSH and CDR2 LQKENI. The CDR3 contains 14 residues. The CDR3 sequence: CASSPGQGRGEAFF. As DNA, the CDR3 is TGTGCCAGCTCACCGGGACAGGGGCGAGGAGAAGCTTTCTTT.

For the CDR3, the DNA is TGTGCCAGCGCCCTCGGGGGGAATCAGCCCCAGCATTTT. Its protein is CASALGGNQPQHF. The V gene is TRBV27, the J gene TRBJ1-5, with D perhaps matching TRBD1 (5 bases). Germline CDR1 and CDR2: MNHEY and SMNVEV (reference sequence). With 8 bases removed from V and 4 bases from J, the gap between germline ends came to 12 bases. This CDR3 has 13 amino acids.

The chain has TRBV7-9 and TRBJ2-1; D perhaps matches TRBD2 (5 bases). Germline CDR1 SEHNR, CDR2 FQNEAQ (reference sequence). The CDR3 consists of 16 residues. V was clipped by 1 base and J by 0 bases, with 10 bases between them. The CDR3: CASSLVAGHSYNEQFF. Here the CDR3 DNA reads TGTGCCAGCAGCTTAGTTGCGGGCCACTCCTACAATGAGCAGTTCTTC. Complete variable domain (other parts from reference TRBV7-9 and TRBJ2-1): DTGVSQNPRHKITKRGQNVTFRCDPISEHNRLYWYRQTLGQGPEFLTYFQNEAQLEKSRLLSDRFSAERPKGSFSTLEIQRTEQGDSAMYLCASSLVAGHSYNEQFFGPGTRLTVL.

The chain links TRBV18 to TRBJ2-5; 7 bases fit TRBD2. Germline V lookup: CDR1 KGHSH, CDR2 LQKENI. The V segment lost 3 bases and the J segment 2 bases; nucleotides outside the gene matches: 9. This CDR3 spans 16 amino acids. The CDR3 region has the DNA TGTGCCAGCTCACCCCAGGGAGGGTCCCTACAAGAGACCCAGTACTTC. Protein product: CASSPQGGSLQETQYF.

The rearrangement joins TRBV27 to TRBJ1-4, with TRBD1 matching over 9 bases. J gave up 5 bases and V 4 bases, and 5 bases lay outside the gene matches. CDR3 length: 15 amino acids. Germline values: CDR1 MNHEY, CDR2 SMNVEV (reference sequence). CDR3 in amino acids: CASSSPDRGNEKLFF. CDR3 nucleotides: TGTGCCAGCAGTTCTCCGGACAGGGGAAATGAAAAACTGTTTTTT.